This T cell receptor (beta chain) was documented in a study of PD-L1 blockade in urothelial cancer. Study at large: Every 3 weeks, patients received intravenous atezolizumab 1,200 mg, beginning 2014.

This clone was recorded once. Its antigen is unidentified. The trim removed 7 bases at V and 5 bases at J, leaving 4 bases unmatched. CDR1 is SEHNR and CDR2 is FQNEAQ in the germline V gene (reference sequence). The CDR3 is 13 residues long. Whole-study results and caveats: Tumor-associated blood clones were expanded more by durable-benefit patients at 3 weeks.

The table came from immunoSEQ multiplex PCR; TCRdb's copy has only in-frame clones and leaves some out. The sample holds 70,000 to 95,000 clones, roughly 90% seen once. Time point given: pretreatment peripheral blood. The patients had locally advanced or metastatic urothelial carcinoma. All patients handed over anywhere from 1 to 8 samples, pretreatment and on-treatment. The source was PBMCs, collected around atezolizumab (anti-PD-L1) treatment. The source is a woman of 80 years or more with urothelial cancer. V usage is TRBV7-9 and J usage is TRBJ2-1; 8 bases fit TRBD2. The CDR3 DNA reads TGTGCCAGCATGGTCGGGAGGGACAATGAGCAGTTCTTC. This translates into CASMVGRDNEQFF.